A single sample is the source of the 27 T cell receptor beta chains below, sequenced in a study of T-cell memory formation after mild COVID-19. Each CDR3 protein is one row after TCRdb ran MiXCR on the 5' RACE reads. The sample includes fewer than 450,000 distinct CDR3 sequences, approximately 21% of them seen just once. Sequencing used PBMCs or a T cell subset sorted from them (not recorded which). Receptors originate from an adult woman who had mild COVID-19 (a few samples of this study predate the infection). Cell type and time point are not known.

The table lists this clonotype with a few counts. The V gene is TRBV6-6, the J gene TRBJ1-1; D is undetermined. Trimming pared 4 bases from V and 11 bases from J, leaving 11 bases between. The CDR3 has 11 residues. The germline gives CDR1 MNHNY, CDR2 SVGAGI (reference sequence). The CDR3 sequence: CASSWQVGAFF. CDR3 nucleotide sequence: TGTGCCAGCAGTTGGCAAGTTGGGGCTTTCTTT.

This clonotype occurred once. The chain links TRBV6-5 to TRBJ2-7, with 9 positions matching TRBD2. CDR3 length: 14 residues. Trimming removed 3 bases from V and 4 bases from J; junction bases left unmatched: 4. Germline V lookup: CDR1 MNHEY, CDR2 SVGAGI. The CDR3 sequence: CASSYSGGVYEQYF. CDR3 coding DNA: TGTGCCAGCAGTTATAGCGGGGGAGTTTACGAGCAGTACTTC.

In DNA, the CDR3 is TGTGCCATCAGTGGTACTCAGGGGGCGGCCGGAAACACCATATATTTT. Its translation: CAISGTQGAAGNTIYF. This rearrangement joins TRBV10-3 to TRBJ1-3; 8 bases agree with TRBD1. The CDR3 is 16 residues long. V trimming: 4 bases; J trimming: 4 bases; junction bases outside the gene matches: 9. Germline loops: CDR1 ENHRY, CDR2 SYGVKD.

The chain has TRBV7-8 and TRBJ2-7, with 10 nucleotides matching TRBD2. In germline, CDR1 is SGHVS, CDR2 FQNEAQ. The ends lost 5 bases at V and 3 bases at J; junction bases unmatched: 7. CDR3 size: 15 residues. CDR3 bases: TGTGCCAGCAGCCACACTAGCGGGGAACTCTACGAGCAGTACTTC. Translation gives CASSHTSGELYEQYF.

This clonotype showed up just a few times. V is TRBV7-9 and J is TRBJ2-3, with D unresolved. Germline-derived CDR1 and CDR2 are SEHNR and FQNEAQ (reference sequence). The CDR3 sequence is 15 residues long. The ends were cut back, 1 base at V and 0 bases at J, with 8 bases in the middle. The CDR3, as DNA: TGTGCCAGCAGCTTAGATTCGAGTAGCACAGATACGCAGTATTTT. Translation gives CASSLDSSSTDTQYF.

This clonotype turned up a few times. The CDR3 here is CASAEGGQGYEKLFF. The CDR3 region has the DNA TGTGCCAGCGCCGAAGGGGGACAGGGGTATGAAAAACTGTTTTTT. The gene calls are TRBV6-6 and TRBJ1-4; TRBD1 aligns across 10 bases. V lost 8 bases and J lost 6; bases outside the gene matches: 9. CDR3 length equals 15 residues. Germline assignment: CDR1 MNHNY and CDR2 SVGAGI (reference sequence).

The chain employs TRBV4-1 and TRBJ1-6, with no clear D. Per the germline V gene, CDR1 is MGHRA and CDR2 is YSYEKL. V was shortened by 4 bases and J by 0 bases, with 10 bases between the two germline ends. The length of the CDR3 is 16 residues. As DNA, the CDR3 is TGCGCCAGCAGCCCCTCGGCGAGCTCCTATAATTCACCCCTCCACTTT. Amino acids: CASSPSASSYNSPLHF.

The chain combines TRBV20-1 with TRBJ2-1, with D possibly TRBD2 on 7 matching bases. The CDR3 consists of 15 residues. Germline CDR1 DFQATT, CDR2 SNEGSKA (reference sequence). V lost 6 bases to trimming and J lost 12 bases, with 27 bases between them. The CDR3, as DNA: TGCAGTGCACCCTTCCGGGGGGCCCCGCTCTGGGGGCAGTTCTTC. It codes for CSAPFRGAPLWGQFF.

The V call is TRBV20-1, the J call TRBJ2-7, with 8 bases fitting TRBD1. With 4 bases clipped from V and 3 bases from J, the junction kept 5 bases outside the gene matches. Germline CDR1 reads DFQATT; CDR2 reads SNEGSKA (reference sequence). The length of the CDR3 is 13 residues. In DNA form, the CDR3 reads TGCAGTGCTAATGGACAGGGTGACTACGAGCAGTACTTC. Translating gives CSANGQGDYEQYF.

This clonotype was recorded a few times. The CDR3 bases are TGCAGCGTTGGGGATTGGGGCACTGAAGCTTTCTTT. It encodes CSVGDWGTEAFF. J is TRBJ1-1 and V is TRBV29-1; D not resolved. CDR3 length equals 12 residues. V lost 4 bases and J lost 4, with 10 bases in between. Germline V gene lookup returns CDR1 SQVTM and CDR2 ANQGSEA.

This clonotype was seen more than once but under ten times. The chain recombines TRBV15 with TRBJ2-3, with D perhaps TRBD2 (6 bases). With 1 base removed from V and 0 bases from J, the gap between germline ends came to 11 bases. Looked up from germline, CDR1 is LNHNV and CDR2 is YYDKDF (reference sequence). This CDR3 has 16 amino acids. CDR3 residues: CATSRVGGASTDTQYF. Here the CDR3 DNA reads TGTGCCACCAGCAGAGTGGGAGGCGCTAGCACAGATACGCAGTATTTT.

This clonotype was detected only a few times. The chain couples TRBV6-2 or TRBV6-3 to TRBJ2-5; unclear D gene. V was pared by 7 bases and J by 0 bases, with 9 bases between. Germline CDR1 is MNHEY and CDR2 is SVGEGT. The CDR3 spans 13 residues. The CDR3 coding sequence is TGTGCCAGCACTTGGGCGTACCAAGAGACCCAGTACTTC. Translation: CASTWAYQETQYF.

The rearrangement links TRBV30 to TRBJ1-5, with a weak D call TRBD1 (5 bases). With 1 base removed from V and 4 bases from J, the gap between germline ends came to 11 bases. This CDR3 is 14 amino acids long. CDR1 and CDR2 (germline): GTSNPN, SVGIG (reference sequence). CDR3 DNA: TGTGCCTGGAGTGAGGGGTCCTCGAATCAGCCCCAGCATTTT. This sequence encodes CAWSEGSSNQPQHF.

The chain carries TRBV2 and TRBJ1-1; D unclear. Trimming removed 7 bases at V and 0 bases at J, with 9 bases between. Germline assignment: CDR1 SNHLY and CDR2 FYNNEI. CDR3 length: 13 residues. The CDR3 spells CASKNALNTEAFF. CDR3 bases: TGTGCCAGCAAGAACGCATTGAACACTGAAGCTTTCTTT. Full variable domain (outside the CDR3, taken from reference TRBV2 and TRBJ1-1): EPEVTQTPSHQVTQMGQEVILRCVPISNHLYFYWYRQILGQKVEFLVSFYNNEISEKSEIFDDQFSVERPDGSNFTLKIRSTKLEDSAMYFCASKNALNTEAFFGQGTRLTVV.

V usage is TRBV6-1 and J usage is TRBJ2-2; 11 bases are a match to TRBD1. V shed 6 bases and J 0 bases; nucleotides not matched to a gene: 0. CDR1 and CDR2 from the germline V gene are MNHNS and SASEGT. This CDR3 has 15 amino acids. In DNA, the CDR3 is TGTGCCAGCAGGGGACAGGGGGCGAACACCGGGGAGCTGTTTTTT. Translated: CASRGQGANTGELFF.

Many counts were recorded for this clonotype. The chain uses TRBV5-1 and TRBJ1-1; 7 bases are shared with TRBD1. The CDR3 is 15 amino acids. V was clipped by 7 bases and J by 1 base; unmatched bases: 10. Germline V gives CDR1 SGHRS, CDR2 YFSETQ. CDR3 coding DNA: TGCGCCAGCCGCCTCCCAGGGGGGTCGAACACTGAAGCTTTCTTT. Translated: CASRLPGGSNTEAFF. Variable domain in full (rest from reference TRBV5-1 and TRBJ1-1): KAGVTQTPRYLIKTRGQQVTLSCSPISGHRSVSWYQQTPGQGLQFLFEYFSETQRNKGNFPGRFSGRQFSNSRSEMNVSTLELGDSALYLCASRLPGGSNTEAFFGQGTRLTVV.

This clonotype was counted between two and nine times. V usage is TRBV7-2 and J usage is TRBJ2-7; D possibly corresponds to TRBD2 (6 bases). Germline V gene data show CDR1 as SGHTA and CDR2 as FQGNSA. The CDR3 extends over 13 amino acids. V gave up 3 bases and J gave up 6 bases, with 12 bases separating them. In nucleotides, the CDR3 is TGTGCCAGCAGCTTTACTAGCTCCGGCGAGCAGTACTTC. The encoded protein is CASSFTSSGEQYF.

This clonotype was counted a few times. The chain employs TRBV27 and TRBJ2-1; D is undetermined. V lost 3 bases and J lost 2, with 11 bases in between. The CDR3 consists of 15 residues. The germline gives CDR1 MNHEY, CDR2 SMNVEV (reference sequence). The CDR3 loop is CASSFKRPAYNEQFF. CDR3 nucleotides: TGTGCCAGCAGTTTTAAGCGCCCCGCCTACAATGAGCAGTTCTTC.

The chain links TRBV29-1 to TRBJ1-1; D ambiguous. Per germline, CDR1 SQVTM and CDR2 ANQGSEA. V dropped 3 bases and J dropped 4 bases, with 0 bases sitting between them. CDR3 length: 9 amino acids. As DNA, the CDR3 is TGCAGCGTTGACACTGAAGCTTTCTTT. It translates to CSVDTEAFF.

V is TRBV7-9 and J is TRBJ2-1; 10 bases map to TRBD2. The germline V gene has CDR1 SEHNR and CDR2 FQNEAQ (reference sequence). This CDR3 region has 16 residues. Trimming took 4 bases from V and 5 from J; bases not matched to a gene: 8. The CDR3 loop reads CASSSPGTSVHNEQFF. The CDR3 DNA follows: TGTGCCAGCAGCTCCCCCGGGACTAGCGTTCACAATGAGCAGTTCTTC.

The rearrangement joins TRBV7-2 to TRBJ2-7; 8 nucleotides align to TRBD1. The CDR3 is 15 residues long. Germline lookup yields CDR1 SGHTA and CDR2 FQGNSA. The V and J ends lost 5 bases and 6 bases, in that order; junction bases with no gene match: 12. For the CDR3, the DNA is TGTGCCAGCAGCCTAGTCCAGGGGGCAGGGGGCGAGCAGTACTTC. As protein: CASSLVQGAGGEQYF.

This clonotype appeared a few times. In nucleotides, the CDR3 is TGCAGTGCTAGAGATGGGGGTAGTAATCAGCCCCAGCATTTT. Its translation is CSARDGGSNQPQHF. V is TRBV20-1 and J is TRBJ1-5, with a tentative D call TRBD1 (5 bases). In germline, CDR1 is DFQATT, CDR2 SNEGSKA (reference sequence). V lost 0 bases and J 4 bases, leaving 10 bases between the germline ends. The CDR3 extends over 14 amino acids.

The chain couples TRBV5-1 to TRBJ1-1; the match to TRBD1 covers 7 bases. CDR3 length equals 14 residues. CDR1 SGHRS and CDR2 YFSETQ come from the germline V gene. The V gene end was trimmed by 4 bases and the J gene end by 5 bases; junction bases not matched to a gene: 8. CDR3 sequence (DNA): TGCGCCAGCAGCGAGATCAGGGGGTGGACTGAAGCTTTCTTT. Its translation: CASSEIRGWTEAFF.

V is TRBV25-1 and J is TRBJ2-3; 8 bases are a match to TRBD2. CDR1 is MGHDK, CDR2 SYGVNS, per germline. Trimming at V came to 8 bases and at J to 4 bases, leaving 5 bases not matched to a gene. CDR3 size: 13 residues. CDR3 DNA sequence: TGTGCCAGCTCGGGGGGGGTCCCAGATACGCAGTATTTT. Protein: CASSGGVPDTQYF.

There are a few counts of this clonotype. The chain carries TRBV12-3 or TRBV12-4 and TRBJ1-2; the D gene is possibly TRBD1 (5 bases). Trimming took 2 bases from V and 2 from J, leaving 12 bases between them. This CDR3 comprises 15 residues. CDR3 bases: TGTGCCAGCAGTTTATTATCTCAGGGAAACTATGGCTACACCTTC. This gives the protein CASSLLSQGNYGYTF.

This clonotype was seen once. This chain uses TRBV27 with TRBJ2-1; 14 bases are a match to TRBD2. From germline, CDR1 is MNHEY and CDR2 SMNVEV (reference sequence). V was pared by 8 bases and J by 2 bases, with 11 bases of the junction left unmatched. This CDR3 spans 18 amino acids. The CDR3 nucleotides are TGTGCCAGCGGGAGACTAGCGGGGGGGTCTTTTACCTACAATGAGCAGTTCTTC. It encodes CASGRLAGGSFTYNEQFF.

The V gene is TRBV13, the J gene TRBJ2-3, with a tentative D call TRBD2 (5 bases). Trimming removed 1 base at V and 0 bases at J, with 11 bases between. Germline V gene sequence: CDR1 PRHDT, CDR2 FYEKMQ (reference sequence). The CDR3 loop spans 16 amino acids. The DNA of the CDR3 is TGTGCCAGCAGCTTAGTGTTCGGGGTTAGCACAGATACGCAGTATTTT. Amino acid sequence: CASSLVFGVSTDTQYF. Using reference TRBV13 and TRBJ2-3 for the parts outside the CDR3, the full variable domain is AAGVIQSPRHLIKEKRETATLKCYPIPRHDTVYWYQQGPGQDPQFLISFYEKMQSDKGSIPDRFSAQQFSDYHSELNMSSLELGDSALYFCASSLVFGVSTDTQYFGPGTRLTVL.